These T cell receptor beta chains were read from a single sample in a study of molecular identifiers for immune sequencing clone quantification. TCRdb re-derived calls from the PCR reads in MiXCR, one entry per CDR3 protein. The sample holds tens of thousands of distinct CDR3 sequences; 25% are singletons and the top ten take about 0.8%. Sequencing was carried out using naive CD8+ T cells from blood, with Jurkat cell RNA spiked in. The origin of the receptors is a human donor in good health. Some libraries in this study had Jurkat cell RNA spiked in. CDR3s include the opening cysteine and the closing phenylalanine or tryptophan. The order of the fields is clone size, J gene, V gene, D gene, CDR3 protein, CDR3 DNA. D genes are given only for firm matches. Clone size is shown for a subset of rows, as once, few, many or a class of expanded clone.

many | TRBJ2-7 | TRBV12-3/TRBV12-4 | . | CASSFQGSYYEQYF | TGTGCCAGCAGTTTCCAGGGATCGTACTACGAGCAGTACTTC
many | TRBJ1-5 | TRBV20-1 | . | CSARMRGTPRGQPQHF | TGCAGTGCTAGAATGCGGGGGACTCCCCGGGGGCAGCCCCAGCATTTT
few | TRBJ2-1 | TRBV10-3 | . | CAISADWTENNEQFF | TGTGCCATCAGCGCGGACTGGACCGAGAACAATGAGCAGTTCTTC
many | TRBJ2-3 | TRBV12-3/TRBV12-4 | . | CASSAGPLGTDTQYF | TGTGCCAGCAGCGCCGGGCCATTGGGCACAGATACGCAGTATTTT
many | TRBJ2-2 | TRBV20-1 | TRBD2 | CSASPSGSPGELFF | TGCAGTGCTAGTCCTAGCGGGAGTCCCGGGGAGCTGTTTTTT
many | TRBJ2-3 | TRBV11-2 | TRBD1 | CASSLLTGEMTDTQYF | TGTGCCAGCAGTCTACTCACAGGGGAAATGACAGATACGCAGTATTTT
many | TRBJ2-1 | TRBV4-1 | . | CASSQRTDNEQFF | TGCGCCAGCAGCCAGCGGACAGACAATGAGCAGTTCTTC
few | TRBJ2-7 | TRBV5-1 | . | CASSWDDPYEQYF | TGCGCCAGCAGCTGGGACGATCCCTACGAGCAGTACTTC
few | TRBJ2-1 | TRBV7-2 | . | CASSLALDNEQFF | TGTGCCAGCAGCTTAGCGCTAGACAATGAGCAGTTCTTC
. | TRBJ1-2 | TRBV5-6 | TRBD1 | CASSSRLGTGPNYGYTF | TGTGCCAGCAGCTCGCGATTAGGGACAGGTCCTAACTATGGCTACACCTTC
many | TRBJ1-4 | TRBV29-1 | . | CSAQQGSNEKLFF | TGCAGCGCACAACAGGGTTCTAATGAAAAACTGTTTTTT
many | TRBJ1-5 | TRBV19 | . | CASSPGDNQPQHF | TGTGCCAGTAGTCCAGGGGACAATCAGCCCCAGCATTTT
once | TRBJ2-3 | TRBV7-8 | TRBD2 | CASGFGGAGDTQYF | TGTGCCAGCGGCTTCGGGGGGGCGGGGGATACGCAGTATTTT
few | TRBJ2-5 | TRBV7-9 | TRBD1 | CASSPIDRDQETQYF | TGTGCCAGCTCCCCAATCGACAGGGATCAAGAGACCCAGTACTTC
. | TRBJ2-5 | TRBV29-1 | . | CSVVEGGHVEPQYF | TGCAGCGTTGTAGAGGGAGGCCATGTGGAGCCCCAGTACTTC
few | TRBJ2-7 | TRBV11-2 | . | CASSREGQDPTYEQYF | TGTGCCAGCAGCCGTGAGGGCCAGGACCCGACCTACGAGCAGTACTTC
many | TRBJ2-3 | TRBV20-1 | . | CSARIVDTQYF | TGCAGTGCTCGAATAGTGGATACGCAGTATTTT
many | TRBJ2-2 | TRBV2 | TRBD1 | CASSVHRDSQNTGELFF | TGTGCCAGCAGTGTCCACCGGGACAGCCAGAACACCGGGGAGCTGTTTTTT
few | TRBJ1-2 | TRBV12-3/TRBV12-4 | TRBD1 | CASSQGPGTGSYGYTF | TGTGCCAGCAGTCAGGGGCCCGGGACAGGGAGCTATGGCTACACCTTC
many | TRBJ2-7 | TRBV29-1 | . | CSVVVGYEQYF | TGCAGCGTTGTTGTGGGGTACGAGCAGTACTTC
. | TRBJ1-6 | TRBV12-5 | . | CASGPGGSPLHF | TGTGCTAGTGGTCCCGGCGGGTCACCCCTCCACTTT
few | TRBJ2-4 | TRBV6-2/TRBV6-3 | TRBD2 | CASSYSNLVAGELIQYF | TGTGCCAGCAGTTACTCGAATTTGGTAGCGGGAGAGCTTATTCAGTACTTC
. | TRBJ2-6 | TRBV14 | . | CASRPPFGSGANVLPF | .
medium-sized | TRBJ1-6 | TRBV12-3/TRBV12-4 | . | CASSTDSYNSPLHF | TGTGCCAGCAGTACCGATTCCTATAATTCACCCCTCCACTTT
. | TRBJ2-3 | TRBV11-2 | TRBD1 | CATHTGGIADTQYF | TGTGCCACCCATACAGGGGGAATCGCAGATACGCAGTATTTT
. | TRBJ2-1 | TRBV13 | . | CASSLGRQSVNEQFF | TGTGCCAGCAGCTTAGGCCGCCAGAGTGTGAATGAGCAGTTCTTC
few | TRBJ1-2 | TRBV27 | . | CASGWTAFYGYTF | TGTGCCAGCGGATGGACAGCTTTTTATGGCTACACCTTC